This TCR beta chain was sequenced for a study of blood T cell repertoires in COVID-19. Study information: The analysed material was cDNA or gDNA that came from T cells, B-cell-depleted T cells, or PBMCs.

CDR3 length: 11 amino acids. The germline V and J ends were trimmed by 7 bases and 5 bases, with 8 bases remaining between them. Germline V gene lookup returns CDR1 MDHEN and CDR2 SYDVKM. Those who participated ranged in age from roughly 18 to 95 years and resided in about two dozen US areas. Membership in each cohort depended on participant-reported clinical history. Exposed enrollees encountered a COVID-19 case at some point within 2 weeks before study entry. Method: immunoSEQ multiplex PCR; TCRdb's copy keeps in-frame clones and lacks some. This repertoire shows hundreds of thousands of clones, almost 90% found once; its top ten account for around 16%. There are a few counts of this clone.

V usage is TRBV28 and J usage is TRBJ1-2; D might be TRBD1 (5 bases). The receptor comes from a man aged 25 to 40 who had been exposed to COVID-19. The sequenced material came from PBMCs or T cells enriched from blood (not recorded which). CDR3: CASTGGYGYTF. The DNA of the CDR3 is TGTGCCAGCACCGGGGGATATGGCTACACCTTC.